This T cell receptor beta chain came from a study of identical twins (dated by TCRdb to the mid-2010s). Regarding the research as a whole: TCR alpha and beta repertoires from monozygotic twins, unrelated adults of various ages and cord blood were deep-sequenced to test whether fetal clonotypes persist. To rule out contamination, the twin experiments were replicated at different times with different library preparation protocols. What the research found in general, with its limitations: Out-of-frame TCR alpha sharing in monozygotic twins was systematically underestimated by recombination models, whereas sharing between unrelated individuals was in agreement with the recombination models. Fewer insertions were carried by abundant cord blood beta clonotypes; a weaker similar trend was observed in young adult naive repertoires, while no such trend was observed in memory repertoires. Conclusions relied on cross-sectional statistical analysis, since the same donors could not be followed over many years. Zero-insertion analyses could be partly confounded by invariant T cells such as MAIT and iNKT, although diverse VJ usage argued against such confounding for most clonotypes. Compared with coincidental sharing between unrelated individuals, out-of-frame TCR alpha sequences shared between twins showed an excess of sequences with low generation probability. In beta out-of-frame sequences, excess twin sharing was weaker, because having fewer shared sequences lowered the signal-to-noise ratio.

Trimmed from V: 4 bases; trimmed from J: 7 bases; junction bases lacking a gene match: 8. Reading from cysteine to phenylalanine, the CDR3 counts 16 amino acids. Of the read, only the CDR3 DNA is kept; its 48 bases are in frame from base 1. The germline V gene (reference sequence) provides CDR1 LGHDT and CDR2 YNNKEL. As regards this clonotype: What this receptor recognizes is not known. There are no base qualities to consult, and no much larger clone falls within one base.

The library was obtained by 5' RACE. Sequenced using an Illumina HiSeq 2000. Template switching introduced a universal primer binding site; the final cDNA contained a unique molecular identifier, enabling accurate counting of TCR cDNA molecules. Specific primers in the conserved constant-segment region were used to synthesize first-strand cDNA for the TCR alpha and beta chains. To control for contamination, every cDNA library carried two barcodes: a SMART-Mk sample barcode plus Illumina barcodes. TruSeq adapter sequences, together with Illumina sample barcodes, were added in two successive PCR steps. The Illumina HiSeq platform was used with custom primers to sequence TCR alpha and beta cDNA libraries. Concerning the study's data processing: Unique molecular identifiers were extracted from raw reads with MiGEC, and CDR3 positions were determined with MiXCR. For each individual, recombination models were inferred using an EM algorithm with the repgenHMM and IGoR tools. The analysis of shared clonotypes was done with the tcR package in R, with sharing normalized by the product of cloneset sizes. Out-of-frame nonproductive sequences were analyzed to study raw recombination free of thymic and clonal selection effects. Using fastp at Q25 and MiXCR, TCRdb reprocessed the public reads and kept productive beta chains. Every CDR3 protein is listed once, alongside the most common genes and DNA of its rows. The V and J calls were determined by TCRdb, not by the authors. Across this sample there are about 920,000 distinct CDR3 sequences, with 9% to 15% seen only once. Of the sample, around 1.5% is held by the ten largest clones.

Every donor was a healthy Caucasian. The twin cohort comprised three pairs of female monozygotic twins, all aged roughly 18 to 29 years. Peripheral blood mononuclear cells were used as the source from which RNA for TCR libraries was isolated. These data are also associated with another study on yellow fever vaccine responses in identical twins. As the second publication notes: The authors reported that the T cell response to vaccination in identical twins appeared partly convergent and partly personalized. The study precisely tracked vaccine-responding T cell clones in identical twins.

Here the chain combines TRBV3-1 and TRBJ2-3; the central 13 bases match TRBD2. This clonotype was obtained from a woman in her late teens or twenties in good health. The sequencing input was PBMCs. The sequenced DNA is TGTGCCAGCAGCCCTGGGACTAGCGGGGCCCAATATACGCAGTATTTT. Its protein product is CASSPGTSGAQYTQYF.